The clone carrying this T cell receptor beta chain is a singleton in its sample. Its antigen is undetermined. Assay: immunoSEQ multiplex PCR; the TCRdb copy retains only in-frame clones and omits some. The sample contains 60,000 to 70,000 clones, approximately 89% of which appear only once. The data are from a study of OX40 agonist ivuxolimab in advanced cancers. Overall study: Among those enrolled, mean age was approximately 62 years (range about 23 to 85) and 75% to 85% were male.

This CDR3 region has 16 residues. CDR1 is SGDLS, CDR2 YYNGEE, per germline. V gave up 4 bases and J gave up 4 bases, with 19 bases separating them. Whole-study results and caveats: CD8+ T cells were the subset that, on average, had more expanded clones than CD4+.

This material consisted of CD4+ or CD8+ T cells sorted from blood, taken in a trial of the OX40 agonist ivuxolimab. V and J are TRBV9 and TRBJ2-3, with a tentative D call TRBD1 (5 bases). This clonotype was obtained from an adult with an advanced solid tumor such as melanoma, head and neck, liver or kidney cancer. CDR3 region: CASSPSTGHLADTQYF. CDR3 coding DNA: TGTGCCAGCAGCCCCAGTACAGGACACCTAGCAGATACGCAGTATTTT.